The 16 T cell receptor beta chains below were found in one sample sequenced in a study of a mutant IDH1 vaccine in newly diagnosed glioma. Regarding time point: week 35, safety follow-up. A 20-mer mutant IDH1 peptide at 300 ug was injected subcutaneously with topical imiquimod. Their antigens are not known. Using immunoSEQ multiplex PCR, the repertoire was profiled, and TCRdb retains in-frame clones only, with some absent. The table includes approximately 47,000 clones, roughly 91% detected once. The sample in question was PBMCs, obtained from a glioma patient whose treatment included an IDH1 peptide vaccine. The receptors come from a woman aged 35 to 49 with glioma.

CDR3: CASSTPGWGTDTQYF. CDR3 in DNA: TGTGCCAGCAGCACCCCGGGATGGGGCACAGATACGCAGTATTTT. The chain links TRBV7-9 to TRBJ2-3; tentative D call: TRBD2 (5 bases). Trimming pared 5 bases from V and 1 base from J, leaving 13 bases between. Germline-derived CDR1 and CDR2 are SEHNR and FQNEAQ (reference sequence). This CDR3 comprises 15 residues.

The genes are TRBV5-1 and TRBJ2-7, with a tentative D call TRBD1 (5 bases). Germline V lookup: CDR1 SGHRS, CDR2 YFSETQ. This CDR3 has 14 amino acids. V lost 4 bases to trimming and J lost 4 bases, with 15 bases between them. CDR3 region: CASSPAGHGYEQYF. Written as DNA, the CDR3 is TGCGCCAGCAGCCCGGCAGGGCACGGGTACGAGCAGTACTTC. Full variable domain (missing parts from reference TRBV5-1 and TRBJ2-7): KAGVTQTPRYLIKTRGQQVTLSCSPISGHRSVSWYQQTPGQGLQFLFEYFSETQRNKGNFPGRFSGRQFSNSRSEMNVSTLELGDSALYLCASSPAGHGYEQYFGPGTRLTVT.

The chain carries TRBV6-5 and TRBJ1-1; D unresolved. The V gene's germline CDR1 is MNHEY and CDR2 SVGAGI. The CDR3 has 14 amino acids. The V end lost 5 bases, the J end lost 4 bases, and 14 bases lay between the germline ends. The CDR3: CASSPGPGGTEAFF. As DNA, the CDR3 is TGTGCCAGCAGTCCGGGCCCCGGCGGCACTGAAGCTTTCTTT.

The V and J genes are TRBV23-1 and TRBJ1-2; D call uncertain. TRBV23-1 is an ORF, and what it does is uncertain. The CDR3 runs 18 residues. Trimming cost V 2 bases and J 2 bases, with 21 bases left between them. The CDR3 region has the DNA TGCGCCAGCAGTCAACCGGTGATGCCCAAGGACCCGAACTATGGCTACACCTTC. It specifies CASSQPVMPKDPNYGYTF.

This clone appeared once. This rearrangement joins TRBV11-2 to TRBJ2-1; 8 positions agree with TRBD1. With 1 base clipped from V and 9 bases from J, the junction kept 5 bases outside the gene matches. The CDR3 runs 14 residues. Germline V gene lookup returns CDR1 SGHAT and CDR2 FQNNGV. CDR3 protein: CASSLGGQEVEQFF. CDR3 coding DNA: TGTGCCAGCAGCTTAGGGGGACAGGAAGTTGAGCAGTTCTTC. Drawing the rest from reference TRBV11-2 and TRBJ2-1, the complete variable domain is EAGVAQSPRYKIIEKRQSVAFWCNPISGHATLYWYQQILGQGPKLLIQFQNNGVVDDSQLPKDRFSAERLKGVDSTLKIQPAKLEDSAVYLCASSLGGQEVEQFFGPGTRLTVL.

The chain joins TRBV4-3 to TRBJ2-3; possible D gene TRBD1, 5 bases. Germline loops: CDR1 LGHNA, CDR2 YSLEER. V lost 4 bases and J 4 bases, leaving 18 bases between the germline ends. CDR3 size: 16 residues. The DNA for the CDR3 is TGCGCCAGCAGCCGGTGGGGCACCAACGTACCAGATACGCAGTATTTT. The encoded protein is CASSRWGTNVPDTQYF.

V is TRBV19 and J is TRBJ2-7, with 9 bases identical to TRBD1. V was pared by 4 bases and J by 7 bases, with 5 bases of the junction left unmatched. The CDR3 sequence is 13 residues long. Looked up from germline, CDR1 is LNHDA and CDR2 is SQIVND (reference sequence). CDR3 nucleotide sequence: TGTGCCAGTAGTACCGGGACAGGGAGTGAGCAGTACTTC. This gives the protein CASSTGTGSEQYF.

Here the CDR3 reads CASSSQGYGSYEQYF. CDR3 DNA sequence: TGTGCCAGCAGCTCGCAGGGTTACGGCTCCTACGAGCAGTACTTC. The chain carries TRBV7-2 and TRBJ2-7; D perhaps matches TRBD1 (5 bases). This CDR3 spans 15 amino acids. The V gene lost 4 bases and the J gene lost 0 bases, with 13 bases spanning the gap. Per the germline V gene, CDR1 is SGHTA and CDR2 is FQGNSA.

The rearrangement links TRBV5-1 to TRBJ2-2, with TRBD2 matching 9 bases. This CDR3 region has 16 residues. V was clipped by 1 base and J by 5 bases; unmatched bases: 6. Germline V gives CDR1 SGHRS, CDR2 YFSETQ. The CDR3 DNA is TGCGCCAGCAGCTTGATAGCGGGAGAGCTTACCGGGGAGCTGTTTTTT. It yields the protein CASSLIAGELTGELFF. Supplemented by reference TRBV5-1 and TRBJ2-2, the full variable domain reads KAGVTQTPRYLIKTRGQQVTLSCSPISGHRSVSWYQQTPGQGLQFLFEYFSETQRNKGNFPGRFSGRQFSNSRSEMNVSTLELGDSALYLCASSLIAGELTGELFFGEGSRLTVL.

The chain carries TRBV9 and TRBJ2-1; 8 nucleotides align to TRBD1. Per the germline V gene, CDR1 is SGDLS and CDR2 is YYNGEE. V lost 0 bases and J lost 10; bases outside the gene matches: 6. This CDR3 has 14 residues. CDR3 sequence reads: CASSVEFWTGEQFF. CDR3 bases: TGTGCCAGCAGCGTAGAATTTTGGACAGGGGAGCAGTTCTTC. Combining the CDR3 with reference TRBV9 and TRBJ2-1 gives the whole variable domain DSGVTQTPKHLITATGQRVTLRCSPRSGDLSVYWYQQSLDQGLQFLIQYYNGEERAKGNILERFSAQQFPDLHSELNLSSLELGDSALYFCASSVEFWTGEQFFGPGTRLTVL.

This rearrangement joins TRBV6-1 to TRBJ2-3; TRBD2 might be the D (6 bases). Trimming stripped 7 bases from V and 4 bases from J, with 18 bases between. Germline V gives CDR1 MNHNS, CDR2 SASEGT. The CDR3 is made up of 15 amino acids. CDR3 nucleotides: TGTGCCAGCAAAACCCCAACATCTAGCGCAGATACGCAGTATTTT. Protein: CASKTPTSSADTQYF.

In its sample, this clone was seen once. Sequence at one end of the junction differs from germline and may be a read error. The V call is TRBV7-7, the J call TRBJ2-1; 14 bases line up with TRBD2. Germline V gene data show CDR1 as SSHAT and CDR2 as FNYEAQ (reference sequence). The CDR3 is 15 residues long. This CDR3 is CASSLAGLAGEEQFF. The DNA of the CDR3 is TGTGCTAGCAGCTTAGCGGGACTAGCGGGAGAGGAGCAGTTCTTC.

The CDR3 is CASSLDSGQGGGYTF. For the CDR3, the DNA is TGTGCCAGCAGCTTAGACTCGGGACAGGGAGGAGGCTACACCTTC. The chain employs TRBV7-9 and TRBJ1-2, with 9 bases identical to TRBD1. In germline, CDR1 is SEHNR, CDR2 FQNEAQ (reference sequence). Trimming removed 1 base from V and 8 bases from J; junction bases left unmatched: 8. The CDR3 length is 15 residues.

This chain connects TRBV7-2 to TRBJ1-2; D is ambiguous. The CDR3 totals 13 residues. Germline V gives CDR1 SGHTA, CDR2 FQGNSA. V lost 7 bases, J lost 4 bases, and 13 bases lay in between. The CDR3 reads CASTPLGLYGYTF. CDR3 in DNA: TGTGCCAGCACCCCCCTAGGCCTCTATGGCTACACCTTC.

This rearrangement joins TRBV9 to TRBJ2-5, with 11 positions matching TRBD2. Germline V gives CDR1 SGDLS, CDR2 YYNGEE. This CDR3 contains 16 residues. V shed 3 bases, J shed 7 bases, and the junction held 11 bases outside the gene matches. CDR3: CASSAAGTSGRGTQYF. In DNA form, the CDR3 reads TGTGCCAGCAGCGCAGCCGGGACTAGCGGTCGGGGGACCCAGTACTTC.

The chain couples TRBV29-1 to TRBJ1-1; D gene ambiguous. This CDR3 region has 11 residues. In germline, CDR1 is SQVTM, CDR2 ANQGSEA. Trimming left V 7 bases short and J 8 bases short, with 14 bases between. For the CDR3, the DNA is TGCAGCGCTAAGGACGATAGAGAAGCTTTCTTT. Translating it yields CSAKDDREAFF.